One sample yielded the 5 T cell receptor beta chains listed below, sequenced in a study of blood T cell repertoires in COVID-19. Only in-frame clones appear in the TCRdb table, and some are missing; sequencing was by immunoSEQ multiplex PCR. The table lists 250,000 to 350,000 clones, approximately 84% of them singletons. The sequenced material came from peripheral blood. These receptors were obtained from a human donor with COVID-19, enrolled during active disease. The donor label of this sample is uncertain.

The chain couples TRBV5-6 to TRBJ1-1, with D unclear. In germline, CDR1 is SGHDT, CDR2 YYEEEE. Trimming removed 3 bases from V and 0 bases from J, with 12 bases in between. The CDR3 is 15 residues long. CDR3 residues: CASSSEPGMNTEAFF. CDR3 bases: TGTGCCAGCAGCTCGGAACCCGGGATGAACACTGAAGCTTTCTTT.

The chain has TRBV10-3 and TRBJ1-2, with D tentatively TRBD1 (6 bases). This CDR3 has 13 amino acids. Germline CDR1 and CDR2: ENHRY and SYGVKD. V was shortened by 2 bases and J by 5 bases, with 9 bases between the two germline ends. The CDR3 loop reads CAISERTEYGYTF. The CDR3 DNA sequence: TGTGCCATCAGTGAGAGGACAGAGTATGGCTACACCTTC.

The V and J genes are TRBV4-3 and TRBJ2-3, with 8 bases aligning to TRBD2. Losses at the gene ends were 0 bases for V and 2 bases for J; bases not matched to a gene: 7. Germline CDR1 reads LGHNA; CDR2 reads YSLEER. This CDR3 has 17 residues. The CDR3 nucleotides read TGCGCCAGCAGCCAAGAAATTGGCGGGGGGTCCACAGATACGCAGTATTTT. Its protein product is CASSQEIGGGSTDTQYF.

The rearrangement joins TRBV28 to TRBJ1-4, with 7 bases fitting TRBD1. The CDR3 length is 14 residues. CDR1 and CDR2 (germline): MDHEN, SYDVKM. V shed 6 bases, J shed 8 bases, and the junction held 9 bases outside the gene matches. The CDR3, as DNA: TGTGCCAGCAGCCGACAGGGTTTTAGAGAAAAACTGTTTTTT. It specifies CASSRQGFREKLFF.

The chain links TRBV19 to TRBJ2-5; 15 positions match TRBD2. Germline V gene sequence: CDR1 LNHDA, CDR2 SQIVND (reference sequence). CDR3 length: 18 residues. The J segment lost 5 bases and the V segment lost 4 bases, leaving 11 bases of the junction unmatched. Here the CDR3 reads CASSKGLAGGAALETQYF. In nucleotides, the CDR3 is TGTGCCAGTAGTAAGGGACTAGCGGGAGGTGCGGCGCTGGAGACCCAGTACTTC.